These 24 T cell receptor beta chains came from one sample sequenced in a study of blood T cell repertoires in COVID-19. TCRdb's table, derived via immunoSEQ multiplex PCR, lists solely in-frame clones and lacks some. The table includes roughly 280,000 clones, approximately 86% detected once. The sample consisted of peripheral blood. Receptors were obtained from a man in his late teens or twenties with active or convalescent COVID-19.

The chain carries TRBV7-2 and TRBJ1-6, with TRBD1 as a possible D gene (5 bases). The germline V gene encodes CDR1 SGHTA and CDR2 FQGNSA. V gave up 5 bases and J gave up 7 bases, with 12 bases separating them. The CDR3 sequence is 14 residues long. The CDR3 DNA reads as TGTGCCAGCAGCGGCGATCAGGGAAATTCACCCCTCCACTTT. Its protein product is CASSGDQGNSPLHF.

The V gene is TRBV28, the J gene TRBJ1-5, with TRBD1 matching 9 bases. Trimming cost V 7 bases and J 11 bases; bases outside gene matches: 15. This CDR3 contains 15 residues. Germline CDR1 is MDHEN and CDR2 is SYDVKM. This CDR3 reads CASKEQGAWQRTQHF. CDR3 DNA sequence: TGTGCCAGCAAGGAACAGGGGGCTTGGCAAAGGACCCAGCATTTT.

V usage is TRBV11-3 and J usage is TRBJ2-2; tentatively, D is TRBD1 (5 bases). The CDR3 has 17 amino acids. With 3 bases removed from V and 5 bases from J, the gap between germline ends came to 19 bases. Germline lookup yields CDR1 SGHNT and CDR2 YENEEA. The CDR3 region is CASSFSPTDRHTGELFF. CDR3 bases: TGTGCCAGCAGCTTTTCACCGACAGATAGACATACCGGGGAGCTGTTTTTT. Drawing the rest from reference TRBV11-3 and TRBJ2-2, the complete variable domain is EAGVVQSPRYKIIEKKQPVAFWCNPISGHNTLYWYLQNLGQGPELLIRYENEEAVDDSQLPKDRFSAERLKGVDSTLKIQPAELGDSAVYLCASSFSPTDRHTGELFFGEGSRLTVL.

This sequence joins TRBV2 and TRBJ1-1; weak D call: TRBD1 (5 bases). The V and J ends lost 1 base and 4 bases respectively, with 7 bases between them. The CDR3 consists of 13 residues. In germline, CDR1 is SNHLY, CDR2 FYNNEI. CDR3 region: CASSEGDSTEAFF. CDR3 nucleotide sequence: TGTGCCAGCAGTGAAGGAGACAGCACTGAAGCTTTCTTT.

The V and J genes are TRBV29-1 and TRBJ1-4; D possibly corresponds to TRBD1 (5 bases). This CDR3 contains 16 residues. Trimming stripped 5 bases from V and 8 bases from J, with 24 bases between. CDR1 is SQVTM and CDR2 is ANQGSEA in the germline V gene. CDR3 sequence: CSVSPTYQGGGEKLFF. CDR3 nucleotides: TGCAGCGTTTCCCCCACCTATCAGGGAGGAGGGGAAAAACTGTTTTTT.

The genes are TRBV30 and TRBJ1-4, with 7 bases lining up with TRBD1. In germline, CDR1 is GTSNPN, CDR2 SVGIG (reference sequence). The CDR3 consists of 12 residues. Trimming took 6 bases from V and 6 from J; bases not matched to a gene: 4. The CDR3 region has the DNA TGTGCCTGCGACAGGGTGGATGAAAAACTGTTTTTT. Its protein product is CACDRVDEKLFF.

V is TRBV24-1 and J is TRBJ2-7; TRBD1 matches 9 bases. CDR1 KGHDR and CDR2 SFDVKD come from the germline V gene. J was trimmed by 6 bases and V by 6 bases; bases with no gene match: 8. The CDR3 is 14 amino acids. CDR3 residues: CATSPGTGSAEQYF. In DNA form, the CDR3 reads TGTGCCACCAGTCCCGGGACAGGGTCTGCCGAGCAGTACTTC.

V and J are TRBV6-1 and TRBJ1-5, with D perhaps TRBD1 (5 bases). Germline lookup yields CDR1 MNHNS and CDR2 SASEGT. There are 15 residues in the CDR3. V dropped 0 bases and J dropped 2 bases, with 8 bases sitting between them. Written as DNA, the CDR3 is TGTGCCAGCAGTGAAGCGGAAGGGGGCAATCAGCCCCAGCATTTT. Translated, it gives CASSEAEGGNQPQHF.

This clone has only one observation. The gene calls are TRBV9 and TRBJ2-2; D remains unclear. Germline V gives CDR1 SGDLS, CDR2 YYNGEE. The CDR3 spans 15 residues. V shed 4 bases and J shed 7 bases, with 17 bases lying between them. In DNA, the CDR3 is TGTGCCAGCAGCCCCCCCCCGGGTGTTGTCGGGGAGCTGTTTTTT. The encoded protein is CASSPPPGVVGELFF.

There are a few counts of this clone. V gene TRBV24-1 combines with J gene TRBJ2-3, with no clear D. The CDR3 runs 12 residues. Germline-derived CDR1 and CDR2 are KGHDR and SFDVKD. V was trimmed by 3 bases and J by 3 bases, leaving 3 bases between them. The CDR3 loop is CATSDPTDTQYF. The DNA of the CDR3 is TGTGCCACCAGTGATCCGACAGATACGCAGTATTTT.

The chain links TRBV5-1 to TRBJ2-3; 10 bases line up with TRBD2. Germline V gives CDR1 SGHRS, CDR2 YFSETQ. There are 16 residues in the CDR3. The junction had 9 bases not matched to a gene; V was cut back by 1 base and J by 7 bases. CDR3: CASSLRISGGRNTQYF. CDR3 nucleotides: TGCGCCAGCAGCTTGCGGATTAGCGGGGGGCGGAATACGCAGTATTTT.

This rearrangement joins TRBV2 to TRBJ1-2; D perhaps matches TRBD1 (6 bases). The germline CDR1 and CDR2 sequences are SNHLY and FYNNEI. CDR3 length: 15 amino acids. Trimming took off 7 bases at V and 4 bases at J, with 19 bases between the two ends. CDR3 in amino acids: CASNPTSTGTYGYTF. The CDR3 region has the DNA TGTGCCAGCAACCCAACTTCGACAGGCACCTATGGCTACACCTTC.

The count of this clone is one. V and J are TRBV5-4 and TRBJ2-2; 9 bases are shared with TRBD1. There are 15 residues in the CDR3. V shed 4 bases, J shed 5 bases, and the junction held 6 bases outside the gene matches. The germline V gene has CDR1 SGHNT and CDR2 YYREEE (reference sequence). The CDR3 is CASSRDRAATGELFF. CDR3 coding DNA: TGTGCCAGCAGCCGGGACAGGGCAGCGACCGGGGAGCTGTTTTTT.

The rearrangement links TRBV7-2 to TRBJ2-1, with 7 nucleotides matching TRBD1. With V trimmed by 1 base and J by 2 bases, 2 bases remained unmatched. This CDR3 has 15 residues. Germline V gives CDR1 SGHTA, CDR2 FQGNSA. In nucleotides, the CDR3 is TGTGCCAGCAGCTTAGAAGGGGGCCCCTACAATGAGCAGTTCTTC. Encoded protein: CASSLEGGPYNEQFF.

Details on this clone: Because it lacks the conserved phenylalanine or tryptophan at the end, this CDR3 is likely a read error. It is unclear where the CDR3 begins or ends on the DNA, so no DNA is shown, and the CDR3 is as TCRdb lists it. The J gene is TRBJ1-2, the V gene TRBV7-2; the listed D gene, TRBD1, was not tested against the DNA. Per the germline V gene, CDR1 is SGHTA and CDR2 is FQGNSA. The CDR3 is made up of 13 amino acids, end residues included. The CDR3 is CASSLLQGALRFP.

Comment on this clone: This sample also contains other DNA sequences that code for the same CDR3. The chain combines TRBV5-1 with TRBJ2-5; 9 bases map to TRBD1. V trimming: 2 bases; J trimming: 3 bases; junction bases outside the gene matches: 2. The CDR3 spans 14 residues. Per germline, CDR1 SGHRS and CDR2 YFSETQ. The CDR3 sequence is CASSLGQGKETQYF. CDR3 DNA: TGCGCCAGCAGCTTAGGACAGGGGAAAGAGACCCAGTACTTC.

This clone was seen just once. The V call is TRBV28, the J call TRBJ2-1, with D perhaps TRBD1 (5 bases). V was shortened by 2 bases and J by 5 bases, with 7 bases between the two germline ends. The CDR3 has 13 amino acids. CDR1 is MDHEN and CDR2 is SYDVKM in the germline V gene. The CDR3 protein is CASSLDSDNEQFF. Here the CDR3 DNA reads TGTGCCAGCAGTTTAGACAGCGACAATGAGCAGTTCTTC.

CDR3 in DNA: TGTGCCAGCAGCCAAGGGCAGGGTAGTAAAGAAAAACTGTTTTTT. Amino acid sequence: CASSQGQGSKEKLFF. V and J are TRBV3-1 (or the pseudogene TRBV3-2) and TRBJ1-4; weak D call: TRBD1 (5 bases). This CDR3 region has 15 residues. The V end was cut by 1 base, the J end by 8 bases, with 14 bases between. Germline V lookup: CDR1 LGHDT, CDR2 YNNKEL (reference sequence).

This clone was seen once. The chain carries TRBV12-5 and TRBJ2-7; 11 bases align to TRBD2. V lost 6 bases and J lost 7; bases outside the gene matches: 11. This CDR3 is built from 15 residues. Germline V gives CDR1 LGHNT, CDR2 FRNRAP. The CDR3 sequence is CASGSTSGIYGEQYF. The CDR3 DNA is TGTGCTAGTGGCTCGACTAGCGGGATTTACGGGGAGCAGTACTTC.

V gene TRBV7-2 combines with J gene TRBJ2-1, with 9 bases identical to TRBD2. Germline values: CDR1 SGHTA, CDR2 FQGNSA. Unmatched junction bases numbered 11, after V lost 5 bases and J lost 3 bases. This CDR3 comprises 17 residues. CDR3 nucleotide sequence: TGTGCCAGCAGCCGTCCCTATAGCGGGAGTGTCTACAATGAGCAGTTCTTC. It specifies CASSRPYSGSVYNEQFF.

The chain employs TRBV7-2 and TRBJ1-3, with D hard to call. Looked up from germline, CDR1 is SGHTA and CDR2 is FQGNSA. The CDR3 sequence is 14 residues long. Between the trimmed V and J ends, which lost 2 bases and 0 bases, there was a span of 5 bases. The CDR3 reads CASSLSLSGNTIYF. CDR3 nucleotides: TGTGCCAGCAGCTTAAGCCTCTCTGGAAACACCATATATTTT.

The gene calls are TRBV6-6 and TRBJ2-1; D gene unclear. Trimming took off 5 bases at V and 5 bases at J, with 7 bases between the two ends. The CDR3 is 12 residues long. Germline CDR1 and CDR2: MNHNY and SVGAGI (reference sequence). Here the CDR3 reads CASSVGDNEQFF. The CDR3, as DNA: TGTGCCAGCAGTGTGGGCGACAATGAGCAGTTCTTC.

This chain links TRBV29-1 with TRBJ1-4, with D perhaps matching TRBD1 (6 bases). Germline V gene sequence: CDR1 SQVTM, CDR2 ANQGSEA. V shed 7 bases and J shed 1 base, with 16 bases lying between them. The CDR3 is made up of 15 amino acids. The CDR3: CSARAGAGTNEKLFF. The CDR3 coding sequence is TGCAGCGCCCGGGCAGGGGCTGGAACTAATGAAAAACTGTTTTTT.

The V gene is TRBV28, the J gene TRBJ1-2; TRBD1 aligns across 7 bases. V was clipped by 6 bases and J by 8 bases; unmatched bases: 12. CDR3 length: 14 amino acids. Germline loops: CDR1 MDHEN, CDR2 SYDVKM. This CDR3 is CASSPEGGARGYTF. CDR3 nucleotide sequence: TGTGCCAGCAGCCCGGAAGGGGGCGCGAGGGGCTACACCTTC.